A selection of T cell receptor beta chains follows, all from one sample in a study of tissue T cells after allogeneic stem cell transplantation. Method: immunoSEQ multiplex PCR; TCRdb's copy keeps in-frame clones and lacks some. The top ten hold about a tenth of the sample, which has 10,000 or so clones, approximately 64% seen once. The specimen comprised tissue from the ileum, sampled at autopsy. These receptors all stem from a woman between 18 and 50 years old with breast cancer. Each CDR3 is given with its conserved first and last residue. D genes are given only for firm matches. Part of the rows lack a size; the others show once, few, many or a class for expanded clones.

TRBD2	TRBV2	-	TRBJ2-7	CASRQTSGGQEQYF	TGTGCCAGCAGACAGACTAGCGGGGGTCAGGAGCAGTACTTC
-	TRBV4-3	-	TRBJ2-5	CASSQDMGGSSTETQYF	TGCGCCAGCAGCCAAGATATGGGCGGGTCTAGCACGGAGACCCAGTACTTC
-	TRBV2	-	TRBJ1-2	CAFARGGNGYTF	TGTGCCTTTGCGCGGGGGGGGAATGGCTACACCTTC
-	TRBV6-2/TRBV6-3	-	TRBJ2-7	CASSTGGREQYF	TGTGCCAGCAGTACCGGGGGCAGGGAGCAGTACTTC
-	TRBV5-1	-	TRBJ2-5	CASSYQETQYF	TGCGCCAGCAGCTACCAAGAGACCCAGTACTTC
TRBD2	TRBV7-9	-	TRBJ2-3	CAASASGGNTDTQYF	TGTGCCGCCAGCGCGAGCGGGGGGAACACAGATACGCAGTATTTT
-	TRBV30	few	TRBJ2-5	CAWSPGLEETQYF	TGTGCCTGGAGTCCTGGGCTAGAAGAGACCCAGTACTTC
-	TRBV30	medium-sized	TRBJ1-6	CAYQNSVSYNSPLHF	TGTGCCTACCAAAACAGTGTCTCCTATAATTCACCCCTCCACTTT
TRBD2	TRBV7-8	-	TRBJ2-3	CASSLTSGTSSYTQYF	TGTGCCAGCAGCTTGACTAGCGGGACTTCAAGTTATACGCAGTATTTT
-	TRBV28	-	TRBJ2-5	CASSSNWGTIRWETQYF	TGTGCCAGCAGTTCAAATTGGGGGACCATAAGATGGGAGACCCAGTACTTC
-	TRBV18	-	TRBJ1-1	CASSPYQGNTEAFF	TGTGCCAGCTCACCATATCAGGGAAACACTGAAGCTTTCTTT
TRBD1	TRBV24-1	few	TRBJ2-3	CATSVGTGTDTQYF	TGTGCCACCAGTGTTGGGACAGGGACAGATACGCAGTATTTT
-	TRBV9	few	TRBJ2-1	CASSVGLERTAGNEQFF	TGTGCCAGCAGCGTAGGTCTAGAGCGGACAGCCGGCAATGAGCAGTTCTTC
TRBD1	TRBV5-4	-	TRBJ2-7	CASSDRQGYEQYF	TGTGCCAGCAGCGACCGACAGGGCTACGAGCAGTACTTC
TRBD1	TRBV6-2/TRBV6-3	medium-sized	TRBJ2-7	CASSYAGTGYEQYF	TGTGCCAGCAGTTACGCCGGGACAGGGTACGAGCAGTACTTC
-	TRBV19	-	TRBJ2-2	CASSIQVSGELFF	TGTGCCAGTAGTATACAGGTATCGGGGGAGCTGTTTTTT
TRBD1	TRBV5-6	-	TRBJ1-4	CASSRYLGRGTNEKLFF	TGTGCCAGCAGCCGATACCTGGGCAGGGGGACTAATGAAAAACTGTTTTTT
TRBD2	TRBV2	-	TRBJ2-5	CASSEALRGRAGFETQYF	TGTGCCAGCAGTGAAGCGCTTCGCGGGAGGGCCGGTTTCGAGACCCAGTACTTC
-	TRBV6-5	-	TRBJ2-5	CASSFRDHRETQYF	TGTGCCAGCAGTTTCCGGGACCACCGGGAGACCCAGTACTTC
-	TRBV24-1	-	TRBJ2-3	CATSDFKSHVGDTQYF	TGTGCCACCAGTGATTTTAAGTCTCATGTGGGAGATACGCAGTATTTT
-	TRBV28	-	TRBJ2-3	CASGVGGDTQYF	TGTGCCAGCGGGGTGGGGGGAGATACGCAGTATTTT